In its sample, the clone carrying this T cell receptor beta chain was seen a few times. No antigen is known for it. These data come from a study of blood T cells in healthy people across ages. Broader study findings: Unsorted PBMCs blocked a conclusive comparison of naive and antigen-experienced cells.

There are 13 residues in the CDR3. Germline V gives CDR1 SEHNR, CDR2 FQNEAQ (reference sequence). The trim removed 7 bases at V and 3 bases at J, leaving 5 bases unmatched. The draw of peripheral blood yielded roughly 10 milliliters from each donor. Extraction of total RNA produced a minimum of 5.5 micrograms from each sample. Next came a second PCR, run for about 7 to 12 cycles, which used a sample-barcoded 5' primer along with a J-beta primer mix. Every sample gave at least 2.5 million paired-end reads containing CDR3. Each CDR3 protein gets one entry after TCRdb re-called the 5' RACE reads with MiXCR. The sample comprises about 1,600,000 distinct CDR3 sequences, roughly 45% of which are singletons, and 7% to 9.5% rests with the top ten.

The chain carries TRBV7-9 and TRBJ2-7, with TRBD2 matching 8 bases. This sequence was found in a young woman in good health. The sample consisted of blood. In DNA, the CDR3 is TGTGCCAGCATCCGGGAGGGGGACTACGAGCAGTACTTC. The encoded protein is CASIREGDYEQYF.